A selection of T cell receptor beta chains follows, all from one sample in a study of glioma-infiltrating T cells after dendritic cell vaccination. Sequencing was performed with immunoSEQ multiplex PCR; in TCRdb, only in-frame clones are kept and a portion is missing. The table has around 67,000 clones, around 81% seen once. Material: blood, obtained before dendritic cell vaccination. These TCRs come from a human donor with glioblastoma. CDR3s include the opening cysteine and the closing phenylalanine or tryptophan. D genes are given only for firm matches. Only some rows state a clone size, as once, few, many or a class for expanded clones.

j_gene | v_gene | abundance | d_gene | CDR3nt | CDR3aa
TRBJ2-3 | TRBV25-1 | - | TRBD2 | TGTGCCAGCAGTGAATCCATGCGGGGGACAGATACGCAGTATTTT | CASSESMRGTDTQYF
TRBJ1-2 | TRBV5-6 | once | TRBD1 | TGTGCCAGCAGCTTCCCGTCAGGGGGTCTAGTAGGCTACACCTTC | CASSFPSGGLVGYTF
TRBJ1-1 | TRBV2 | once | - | TGTGCCAGCAGCACAGGGAGAACTGAAGCTTTCTTT | CASSTGRTEAFF
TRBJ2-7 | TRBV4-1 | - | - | TGCGCCAGCAGCCAAGTGGCGGCGGGGTACGAGCAGTACTTC | CASSQVAAGYEQYF
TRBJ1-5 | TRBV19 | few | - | TGTGCCAGTAGTACGACCGGGGGGGGTCGGCAGCCCCAGCATTTT | CASSTTGGGRQPQHF
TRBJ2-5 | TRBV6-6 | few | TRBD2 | TGTGCCAGCAGTTACACCAGCGGGGGGGCTGAGACCCAGTACTTC | CASSYTSGGAETQYF
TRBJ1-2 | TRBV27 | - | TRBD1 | TGTGCCAGCAGTTTACGACAGGGGGGCGGGGAAGGCTACACCTTC | CASSLRQGGGEGYTF
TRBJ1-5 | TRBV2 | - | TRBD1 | TGTGCCAGCAGTGAAGAGACAGGGTATAGCAATCAGCCCCAGCATTTT | CASSEETGYSNQPQHF
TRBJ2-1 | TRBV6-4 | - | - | TGTGCCAGCAGTGAGAGGGGGGGCCAGAATGAGCAGTTCTTC | CASSERGGQNEQFF
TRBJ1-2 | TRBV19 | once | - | TGTGCCAGTAGTCCCATGGGGACTGGGTATGGCTACACCTTC | CASSPMGTGYGYTF
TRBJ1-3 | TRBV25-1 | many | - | TGTGCCAGCAGTGGAGTAGGAAACACCATATATTTT | CASSGVGNTIYF
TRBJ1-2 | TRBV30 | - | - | TGTGCCTCACGACCCCAGGGGAGCTATGGCTACACCTTC | CASRPQGSYGYTF
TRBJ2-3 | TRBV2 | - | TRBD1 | TGTGCCAGCAGTCCTAGACAGGGGGCCACAGATACGCAGTATTTT | CASSPRQGATDTQYF